Presented here are 17 T cell receptor beta chains from one specimen sequenced in a study of T cells in Graves' hyperthyroidism and ophthalmopathy. Amplification of TCR beta CDR3 regions was performed using RNA transcripts as template. A set of HTBI primers served as the primers for a first-round RT-PCR of the TCR CDR3. Via MiXCR, TCRdb re-called the multiplex PCR reads, giving one row per CDR3 protein. The repertoire holds around 700,000 distinct CDR3 sequences, with under 20% as singletons. The sample consisted of blood. The origin of the receptors is a woman aged 45 to 65 with Graves' hyperthyroidism that later progressed to Graves' ophthalmopathy.

This clonotype showed up just a few times. The chain's CDR3 is CAIRGGTAYEQYF. The CDR3 DNA follows: TGTGCCATCAGAGGGGGCACAGCCTACGAGCAGTACTTC. The V gene is TRBV10-3, the J gene TRBJ2-7; 7 bases align to TRBD1. The J segment lost 2 bases and the V segment lost 6 bases, leaving 4 bases of the junction unmatched. This CDR3 comprises 13 residues. Germline V gene data show CDR1 as ENHRY and CDR2 as SYGVKD.

The J gene is TRBJ1-5, the V gene TRBV19; the D gene is possibly TRBD1 (5 bases). The CDR3 loop spans 16 amino acids. Germline CDR1 and CDR2: LNHDA and SQIVND (reference sequence). Trimming stripped 9 bases from V and 0 bases from J, with 18 bases between. In nucleotides, the CDR3 is TGTGCCAGCAACCCAAAGACAGACCTTAGCAATCAGCCCCAGCATTTT. Its translation is CASNPKTDLSNQPQHF. The full variable domain, rest sourced from reference TRBV19 and TRBJ1-5, is DGGITQSPKYLFRKEGQNVTLSCEQNLNHDAMYWYRQDPGQGLRLIYYSQIVNDFQKGDIAEGYSVSREKKESFPLTVTSAQKNPTAFYLCASNPKTDLSNQPQHFGDGTRLSIL.

This clonotype has a count of ten or more. The J gene is TRBJ2-3, the V gene TRBV11-2, with 7 bases identical to TRBD2. CDR3 length: 14 residues. Germline values: CDR1 SGHAT, CDR2 FQNNGV. CDR3 nucleotides: TGTGCGACCGGGGCGGGGGTACTCACAGATACGCAGTATTTT. Encoded protein: CATGAGVLTDTQYF.

This chain links TRBV19 with TRBJ1-5; TRBD1 aligns across 10 bases. Trimming took 7 bases from V and 2 from J; bases not matched to a gene: 8. Looked up from germline, CDR1 is LNHDA and CDR2 is SQIVND (reference sequence). The CDR3 loop spans 16 amino acids. The CDR3 DNA sequence: TGTGCCAGTACCCGCCGGGACAGGGGTGGCAATCAGCCCCAGCATTTT. The encoded protein is CASTRRDRGGNQPQHF.

The chain employs TRBV13 and TRBJ2-4, with D possibly matching TRBD2 (6 bases). CDR3 length: 18 residues. The germline gives CDR1 PRHDT, CDR2 FYEKMQ (reference sequence). The ends were cut back, 2 bases at V and 1 base at J, with 18 bases in the middle. The CDR3 loop reads CASSLRSSGEWAKNIQYF. The DNA of the CDR3 is TGTGCCAGCAGCTTAAGGTCTTCGGGGGAGTGGGCCAAAAACATTCAGTACTTC.

This clonotype was counted ten times or more. The chain recombines TRBV6-5 with TRBJ1-1; D gene ambiguous. Deletions cut 0 bases from V and 0 bases from J, with 5 bases between. The CDR3 totals 14 residues. Germline CDR1 MNHEY, CDR2 SVGAGI. The CDR3 spells CASSYSEMNTEAFF. The CDR3 coding sequence is TGTGCCAGCAGTTACTCGGAGATGAACACTGAAGCTTTCTTT.

This clonotype appeared many times. The CDR3 bases are TGTGCCAGCAGGCAGGGGAAGATCGAAGCTTTCTTT. It yields the protein CASRQGKIEAFF. The rearrangement uses TRBV12-3 or TRBV12-4 and TRBJ1-1, with D perhaps TRBD1 (6 bases). CDR3 length: 12 residues. Trimming pared 6 bases from V and 8 bases from J, leaving 13 bases between.

V usage is TRBV6-5 and J usage is TRBJ1-2, with D maybe TRBD1 (5 bases). The CDR3 spans 16 residues. CDR1 is MNHEY and CDR2 is SVGAGI in the germline V gene. Trimming removed 0 bases at V and 6 bases at J, with 17 bases between. CDR3 amino acids: CASSYSGGFVDDGYTF. The CDR3, as DNA: TGTGCCAGCAGTTACTCGGGGGGGTTCGTAGACGATGGCTACACCTTC.

The chain recombines TRBV7-3 with TRBJ1-2, with 7 bases that match TRBD1. V lost 4 bases and J lost 6; bases outside the gene matches: 5. The V gene's germline CDR1 is SGHTA and CDR2 FQGTGA. The CDR3 is 13 amino acids. CDR3 nucleotides: TGTGCCAGCAGCTCACAGGGGCGGCATGGCTACACCTTC. Protein sequence: CASSSQGRHGYTF.

This clonotype was observed once. This chain links TRBV28 with TRBJ1-2; TRBD1 might be the D (6 bases). V was shortened by 5 bases and J by 9 bases, with 13 bases between the two germline ends. In germline, CDR1 is MDHEN, CDR2 SYDVKM. The CDR3 extends over 12 amino acids. In DNA form, the CDR3 reads TGTGCCAGCAGTGTAAACAGGGAGAGCTACACCTTC. Protein product: CASSVNRESYTF.

A few counts support this clonotype. The chain combines TRBV6-1 with TRBJ2-6; 9 bases line up with TRBD1. This CDR3 is built from 17 residues. Germline CDR1 MNHNS, CDR2 SASEGT. The J segment lost 0 bases and the V segment lost 5 bases, leaving 5 bases of the junction unmatched. In DNA, the CDR3 is TGTGCCAGCAGTAGGACAGGGGCCTTCTCTGGGGCCAACGTCCTGACTTTC. It translates to CASSRTGAFSGANVLTF.

This clonotype was counted at least ten times. The chain's CDR3 is CASSLAGGDNQPQHF. Here the CDR3 DNA reads TGCGCCAGCAGCTTGGCAGGGGGTGACAATCAGCCCCAGCATTTT. The chain uses TRBV5-1 and TRBJ1-5; 7 nucleotides line up with TRBD1. This CDR3 contains 15 residues. Losses at the gene ends were 0 bases for V and 3 bases for J; bases not matched to a gene: 3. The germline CDR1 and CDR2 sequences are SGHRS and YFSETQ.

The CDR3 is CASSLVNSPEAFF. The CDR3 nucleotides read TGTGCCAGCAGCTTAGTTAACTCTCCTGAAGCTTTCTTT. This chain uses TRBV7-9 with TRBJ1-1; D gene unclear. The germline CDR1 and CDR2 sequences are SEHNR and FQNEAQ (reference sequence). The CDR3 totals 13 residues. The V gene lost 1 base and the J gene lost 6 bases, with 9 bases spanning the gap.

Of note for this clonotype: At one end, the junction sequence differs from germline, possibly due to a read error. V usage is TRBV19 and J usage is TRBJ2-3, with D tentatively TRBD1 (6 bases). Germline assignment: CDR1 LNHDA and CDR2 SQIVND (reference sequence). There are 13 residues in the CDR3. Here the CDR3 DNA reads TGTGCCCGTAGTATGTTACAGGGAGATACGCAGTATTTT. The encoded protein is CARSMLQGDTQYF.

This clonotype was seen at least ten times. The chain carries TRBV11-3 and TRBJ1-1; possible D gene TRBD1, 6 bases. Trimming cost V 1 base and J 4 bases, with 10 bases left between them. There are 14 residues in the CDR3. CDR1 and CDR2 from the germline V gene are SGHNT and YENEEA. The CDR3 region is CASSLGGHSTEAFF. DNA of the CDR3: TGTGCCAGCAGCTTAGGGGGGCATTCCACTGAAGCTTTCTTT. The full variable domain, rest sourced from reference TRBV11-3 and TRBJ1-1, is EAGVVQSPRYKIIEKKQPVAFWCNPISGHNTLYWYLQNLGQGPELLIRYENEEAVDDSQLPKDRFSAERLKGVDSTLKIQPAELGDSAVYLCASSLGGHSTEAFFGQGTRLTVV.

The chain links TRBV20-1 to TRBJ1-2; 7 positions match TRBD1. The CDR3 is 15 residues long. The junction had 14 bases not matched to a gene; V was cut back by 6 bases and J by 4 bases. Germline CDR1 reads DFQATT; CDR2 reads SNEGSKA (reference sequence). The CDR3 loop reads CSATPGTVNPYGYTF. CDR3 DNA: TGCAGTGCCACCCCCGGGACAGTCAATCCCTATGGCTACACCTTC.

In its sample, this clonotype was seen a few times. V usage is TRBV6-1 and J usage is TRBJ2-1, with a tentative D call TRBD2 (6 bases). Germline CDR1 is MNHNS and CDR2 is SASEGT. V lost 6 bases and J 7 bases, leaving 13 bases between the germline ends. The CDR3 sequence is 13 residues long. CDR3 amino acids: CASSWDSVNEQFF. CDR3 bases: TGTGCCAGCAGCTGGGACTCAGTAAATGAGCAGTTCTTC.